Shown below are 7 T cell receptor beta chains from a single sample sequenced in a study of blood T cell repertoires in COVID-19. Measured with immunoSEQ multiplex PCR; TCRdb has only the in-frame clones, and not every one. The sample lists 110,000 to 150,000 clones; approximately 81% were seen once. The specimen was peripheral blood. The receptors were gathered from a human donor in a cohort sampled during active COVID-19.

The chain is built from TRBV7-8 and TRBJ1-1; tentative D call: TRBD1 (6 bases). The V end was cut by 1 base, the J end by 1 base, with 7 bases between. CDR3 length equals 14 residues. In germline, CDR1 is SGHVS, CDR2 FQNEAQ. The CDR3 sequence is CASSLGRGNTEAFF. Written as DNA, the CDR3 is TGTGCCAGCAGCTTAGGCAGGGGGAACACTGAAGCTTTCTTT.

The count of this clone is one. The chain couples TRBV25-1 to TRBJ1-2; 8 nucleotides line up with TRBD1. From germline, CDR1 is MGHDK and CDR2 SYGVNS. The CDR3 loop spans 16 amino acids. The ends lost 6 bases at V and 2 bases at J; junction bases unmatched: 11. The CDR3: CASSRTGLPGNYGYTF. The CDR3 DNA reads as TGTGCCAGCAGCCGGACAGGGCTGCCCGGAAACTATGGCTACACCTTC.

This clone came up a few times. V gene TRBV7-6 combines with J gene TRBJ2-3, with 7 bases aligning to TRBD2. Germline CDR1 reads SGHVS; CDR2 reads FNYEAQ. The CDR3 is made up of 18 amino acids. Germline trimming cut 2 bases from V and 6 bases from J; bases unmatched to any gene: 17. CDR3 nucleotides: TGTGCCAGCAGCTTATACGACAATAGAGGGAGGGGCTCGGATACGCAGTATTTT. Its translation: CASSLYDNRGRGSDTQYF.

The chain couples TRBV5-4 to TRBJ2-7; the D gene is possibly TRBD1 (6 bases). The CDR3 loop spans 14 amino acids. Germline assignment: CDR1 SGHNT and CDR2 YYREEE (reference sequence). V lost 3 bases and J lost 0, with 10 bases in between. DNA for the CDR3: TGTGCCAGCAGCTCCGGACAGTCCTCCTACGAGCAGTACTTC. Translating it yields CASSSGQSSYEQYF.

The J gene is TRBJ2-5, the V gene TRBV5-1, with 8 bases aligning to TRBD2. Germline V lookup: CDR1 SGHRS, CDR2 YFSETQ. After removal of 4 bases from V and 1 base from J, the junction contained 3 bases not matched to a gene. The CDR3 loop spans 14 amino acids. The CDR3 spells CASSPGLVQETQYF. The CDR3, as DNA: TGCGCCAGCAGCCCGGGACTAGTCCAAGAGACCCAGTACTTC. The complete variable domain, with remaining parts taken from reference TRBV5-1 and TRBJ2-5, reads KAGVTQTPRYLIKTRGQQVTLSCSPISGHRSVSWYQQTPGQGLQFLFEYFSETQRNKGNFPGRFSGRQFSNSRSEMNVSTLELGDSALYLCASSPGLVQETQYFGPGTRLLVL.

CDR3 in amino acids: CASLAGSGSNEQFF. The CDR3 nucleotides are TGTGCCAGCCTAGCGGGAAGTGGGTCCAATGAGCAGTTCTTC. The rearrangement joins TRBV18 to TRBJ2-1; 9 bases are a match to TRBD2. The CDR3 extends over 14 amino acids. In germline, CDR1 is KGHSH, CDR2 LQKENI. The V and J ends lost 8 bases and 6 bases, in that order; junction bases with no gene match: 8. Full variable domain (outside the CDR3, taken from reference TRBV18 and TRBJ2-1): NAGVMQNPRHLVRRRGQEARLRCSPMKGHSHVYWYRQLPEEGLKFMVYLQKENIIDESGMPKERFSAEFPKEGPSILRIQQVVRGDSAAYFCASLAGSGSNEQFFGPGTRLTVL.

This chain uses TRBV6-1 with TRBJ1-1; possibly TRBD1 for D (5 bases). The CDR3 runs to 12 residues. Trimming pared 1 base from V and 11 bases from J, leaving 11 bases between. Germline CDR1 reads MNHNS; CDR2 reads SASEGT. CDR3: CASSEVGGEAFF. CDR3 nucleotide sequence: TGTGCCAGCAGTGAAGTTGGGGGGGAGGCTTTCTTT.